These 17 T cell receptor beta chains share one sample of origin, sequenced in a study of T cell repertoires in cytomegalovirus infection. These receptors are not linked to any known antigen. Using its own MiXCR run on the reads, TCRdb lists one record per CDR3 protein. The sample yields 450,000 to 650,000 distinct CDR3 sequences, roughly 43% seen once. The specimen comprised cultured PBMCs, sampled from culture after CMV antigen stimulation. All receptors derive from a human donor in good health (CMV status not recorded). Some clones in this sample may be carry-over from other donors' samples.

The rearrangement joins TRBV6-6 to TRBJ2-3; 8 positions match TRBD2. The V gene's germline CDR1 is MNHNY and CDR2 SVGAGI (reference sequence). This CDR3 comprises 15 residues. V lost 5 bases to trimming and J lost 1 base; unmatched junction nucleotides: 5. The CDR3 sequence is CASSAPAGGTDTQYF. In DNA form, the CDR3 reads TGTGCCAGCAGTGCGCCAGCGGGGGGCACAGATACGCAGTATTTT.

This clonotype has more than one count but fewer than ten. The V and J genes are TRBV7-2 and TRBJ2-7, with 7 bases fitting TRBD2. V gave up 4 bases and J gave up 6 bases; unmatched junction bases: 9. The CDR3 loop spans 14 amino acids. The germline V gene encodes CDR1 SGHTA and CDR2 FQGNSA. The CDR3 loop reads CASSWGGVRGEQYF. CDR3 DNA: TGTGCCAGCAGCTGGGGGGGGGTTCGCGGCGAGCAGTACTTC. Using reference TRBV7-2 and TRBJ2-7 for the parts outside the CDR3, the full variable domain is GAGVSQSPSNKVTEKGKDVELRCDPISGHTALYWYRQSLGQGLEFLIYFQGNSAPDKSGLPSDRFSAERTGGSVSTLTIQRTQQEDSAVYLCASSWGGVRGEQYFGPGTRLTVT.

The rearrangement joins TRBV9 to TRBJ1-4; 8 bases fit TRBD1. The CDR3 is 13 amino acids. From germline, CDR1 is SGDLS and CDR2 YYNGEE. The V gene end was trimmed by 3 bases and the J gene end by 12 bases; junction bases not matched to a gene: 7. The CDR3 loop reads CASSAGTGLELFF. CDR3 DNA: TGTGCCAGCAGCGCCGGGACAGGTCTGGAACTGTTTTTT.

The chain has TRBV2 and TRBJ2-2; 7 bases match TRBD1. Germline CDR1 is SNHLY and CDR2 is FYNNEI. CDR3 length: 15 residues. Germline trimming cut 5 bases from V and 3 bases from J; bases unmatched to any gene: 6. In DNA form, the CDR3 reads TGTGCCAGCAGTTCCGACAGGGTGGACACCGGGGAGCTGTTTTTT. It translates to CASSSDRVDTGELFF.

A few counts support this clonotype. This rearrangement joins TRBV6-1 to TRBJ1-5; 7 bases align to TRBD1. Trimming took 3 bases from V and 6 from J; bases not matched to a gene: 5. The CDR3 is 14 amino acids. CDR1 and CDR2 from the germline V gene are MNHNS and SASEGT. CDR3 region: CASSDRQGRQPQHF. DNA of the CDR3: TGTGCCAGCAGTGATCGACAGGGACGTCAGCCCCAGCATTTT.

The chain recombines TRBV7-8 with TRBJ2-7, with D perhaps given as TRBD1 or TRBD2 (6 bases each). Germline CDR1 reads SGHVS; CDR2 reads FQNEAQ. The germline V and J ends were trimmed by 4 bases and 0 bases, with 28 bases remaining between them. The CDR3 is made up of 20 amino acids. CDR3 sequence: CASSSPPGAVTTVPSYEQYF. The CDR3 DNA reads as TGTGCCAGCAGCTCCCCCCCGGGGGCGGTTACGACGGTTCCCTCCTACGAGCAGTACTTC.

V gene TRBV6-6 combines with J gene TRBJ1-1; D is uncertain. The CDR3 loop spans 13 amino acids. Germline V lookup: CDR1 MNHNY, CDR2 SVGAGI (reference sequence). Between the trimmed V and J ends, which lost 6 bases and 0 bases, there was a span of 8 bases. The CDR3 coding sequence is TGTGCCAGCAGAAACACGATGAACACTGAAGCTTTCTTT. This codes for CASRNTMNTEAFF.

The CDR3 coding sequence is TGCAGTGCTCGTTCCGGGACTAGCGGGTGGTATGAGCAGTTCTTC. Translation gives CSARSGTSGWYEQFF. The chain recombines TRBV20-1 with TRBJ2-1; 12 nucleotides match TRBD2. With 5 bases clipped from V and 8 bases from J, the junction kept 10 bases outside the gene matches. The CDR3 spans 15 residues. Germline lookup yields CDR1 DFQATT and CDR2 SNEGSKA (reference sequence).

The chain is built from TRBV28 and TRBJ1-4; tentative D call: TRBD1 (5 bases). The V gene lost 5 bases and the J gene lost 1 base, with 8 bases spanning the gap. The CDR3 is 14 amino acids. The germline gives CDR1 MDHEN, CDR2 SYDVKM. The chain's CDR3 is CASSIQGTNEKLFF. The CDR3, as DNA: TGTGCCAGCAGTATCCAGGGAACTAATGAAAAACTGTTTTTT.

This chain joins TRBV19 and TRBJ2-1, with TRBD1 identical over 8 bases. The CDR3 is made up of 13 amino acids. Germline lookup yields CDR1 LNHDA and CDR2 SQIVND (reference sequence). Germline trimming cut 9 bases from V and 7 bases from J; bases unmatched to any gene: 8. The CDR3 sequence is CASARGLDNEQFF. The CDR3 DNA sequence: TGTGCCAGCGCCAGGGGGCTCGATAATGAGCAGTTCTTC.

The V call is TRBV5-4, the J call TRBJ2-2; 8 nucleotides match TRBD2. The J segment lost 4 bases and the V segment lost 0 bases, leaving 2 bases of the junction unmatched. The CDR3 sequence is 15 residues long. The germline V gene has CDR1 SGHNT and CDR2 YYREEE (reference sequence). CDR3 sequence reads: CASSLGSGSTGELFF. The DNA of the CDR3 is TGTGCCAGCAGCTTGGGAAGCGGGAGCACCGGGGAGCTGTTTTTT.

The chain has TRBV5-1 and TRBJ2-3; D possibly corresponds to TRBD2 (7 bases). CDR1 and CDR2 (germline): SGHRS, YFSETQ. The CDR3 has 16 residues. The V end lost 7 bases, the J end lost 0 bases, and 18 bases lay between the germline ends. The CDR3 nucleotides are TGCGCCAGCGCAAGAGGGGGGGGGCCAAGCACAGATACGCAGTATTTT. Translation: CASARGGGPSTDTQYF.

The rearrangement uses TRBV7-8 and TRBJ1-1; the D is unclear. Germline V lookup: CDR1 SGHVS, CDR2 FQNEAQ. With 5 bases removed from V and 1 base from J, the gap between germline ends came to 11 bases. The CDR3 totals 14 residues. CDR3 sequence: CASSNLGRNTEAFF. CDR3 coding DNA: TGTGCCAGCAGCAACCTGGGGAGGAACACTGAAGCTTTCTTT. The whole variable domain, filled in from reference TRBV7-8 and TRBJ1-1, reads GAGVSQSPRYKVAKRGQDVALRCDPISGHVSLFWYQQALGQGPEFLTYFQNEAQLDKSGLPSDRFFAERPEGSVSTLKIQRTQQEDSAVYLCASSNLGRNTEAFFGQGTRLTVV.

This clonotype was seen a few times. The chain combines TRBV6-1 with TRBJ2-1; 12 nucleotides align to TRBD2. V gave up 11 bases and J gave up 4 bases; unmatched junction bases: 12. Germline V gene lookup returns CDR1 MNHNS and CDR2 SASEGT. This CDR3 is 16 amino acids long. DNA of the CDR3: TGTGCCGTGTGGGGGCTAGCGGGGGGGCCATACAATGAGCAGTTCTTC. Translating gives CAVWGLAGGPYNEQFF.

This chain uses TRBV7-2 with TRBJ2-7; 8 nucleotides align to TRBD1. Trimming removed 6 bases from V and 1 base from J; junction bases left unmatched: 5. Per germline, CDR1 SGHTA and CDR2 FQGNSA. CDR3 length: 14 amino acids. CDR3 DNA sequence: TGTGCCAGCAGGGAGGACAGGGCATCCTACGAGCAGTACTTC. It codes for CASREDRASYEQYF.

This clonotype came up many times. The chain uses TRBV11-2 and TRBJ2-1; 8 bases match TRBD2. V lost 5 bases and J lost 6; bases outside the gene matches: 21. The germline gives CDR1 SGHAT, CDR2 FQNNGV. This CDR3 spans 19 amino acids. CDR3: CASSHVESYSGKVTNEQFF. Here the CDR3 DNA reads TGTGCCAGCAGCCACGTAGAATCGTATAGCGGGAAGGTTACCAATGAGCAGTTCTTC.

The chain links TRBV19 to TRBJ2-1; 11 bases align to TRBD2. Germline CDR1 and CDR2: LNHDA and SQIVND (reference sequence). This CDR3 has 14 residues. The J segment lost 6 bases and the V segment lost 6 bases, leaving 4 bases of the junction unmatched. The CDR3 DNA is TGTGCCAGTAGGTCTAGCGGGAGGTTCAATGAGCAGTTCTTC. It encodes CASRSSGRFNEQFF.